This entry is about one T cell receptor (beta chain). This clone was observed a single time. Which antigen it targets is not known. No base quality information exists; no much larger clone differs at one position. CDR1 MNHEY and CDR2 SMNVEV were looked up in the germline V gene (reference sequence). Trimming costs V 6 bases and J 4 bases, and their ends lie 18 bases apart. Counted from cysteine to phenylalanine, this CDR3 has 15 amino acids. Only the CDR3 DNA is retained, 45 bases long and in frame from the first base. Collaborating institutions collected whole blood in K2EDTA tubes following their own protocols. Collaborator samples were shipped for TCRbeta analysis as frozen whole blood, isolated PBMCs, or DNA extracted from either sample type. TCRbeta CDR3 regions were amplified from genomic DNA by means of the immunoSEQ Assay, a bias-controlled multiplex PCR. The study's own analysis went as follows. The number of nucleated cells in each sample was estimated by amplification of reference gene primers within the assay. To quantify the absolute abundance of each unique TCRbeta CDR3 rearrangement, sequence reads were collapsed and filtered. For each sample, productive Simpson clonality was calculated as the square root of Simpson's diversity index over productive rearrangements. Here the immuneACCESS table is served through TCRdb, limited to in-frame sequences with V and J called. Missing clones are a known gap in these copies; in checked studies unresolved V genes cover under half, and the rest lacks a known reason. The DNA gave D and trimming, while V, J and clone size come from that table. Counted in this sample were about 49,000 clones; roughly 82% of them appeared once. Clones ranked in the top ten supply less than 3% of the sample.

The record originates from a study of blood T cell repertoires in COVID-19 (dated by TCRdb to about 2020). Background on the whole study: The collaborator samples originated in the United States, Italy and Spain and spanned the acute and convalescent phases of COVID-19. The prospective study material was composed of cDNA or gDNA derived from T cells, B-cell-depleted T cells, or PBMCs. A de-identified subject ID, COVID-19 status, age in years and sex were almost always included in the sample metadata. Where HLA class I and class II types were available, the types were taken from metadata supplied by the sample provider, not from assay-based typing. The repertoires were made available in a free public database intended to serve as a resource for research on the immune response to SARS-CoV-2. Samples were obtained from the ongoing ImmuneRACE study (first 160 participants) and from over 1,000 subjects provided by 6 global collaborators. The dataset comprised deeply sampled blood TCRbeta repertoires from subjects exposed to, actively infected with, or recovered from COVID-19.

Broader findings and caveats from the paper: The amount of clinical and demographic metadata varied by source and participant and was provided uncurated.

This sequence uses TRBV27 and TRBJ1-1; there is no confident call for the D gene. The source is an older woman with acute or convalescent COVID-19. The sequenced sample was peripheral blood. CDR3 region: CASSSPAGMGTEAFF. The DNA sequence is TGTGCCAGCAGCTCCCCGGCGGGTATGGGCACTGAAGCTTTCTTT.